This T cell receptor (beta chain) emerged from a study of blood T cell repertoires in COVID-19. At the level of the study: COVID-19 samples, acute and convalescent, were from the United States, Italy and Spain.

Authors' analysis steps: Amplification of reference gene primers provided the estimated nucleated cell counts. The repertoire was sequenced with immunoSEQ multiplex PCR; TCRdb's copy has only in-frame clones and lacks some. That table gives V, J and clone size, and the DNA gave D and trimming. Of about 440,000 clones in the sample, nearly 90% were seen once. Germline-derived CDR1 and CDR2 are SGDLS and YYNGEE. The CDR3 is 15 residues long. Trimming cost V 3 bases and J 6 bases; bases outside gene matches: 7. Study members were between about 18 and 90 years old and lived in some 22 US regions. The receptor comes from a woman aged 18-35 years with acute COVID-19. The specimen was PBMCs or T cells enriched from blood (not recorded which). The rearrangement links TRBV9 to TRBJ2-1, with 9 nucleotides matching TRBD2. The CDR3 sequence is CASSAGASGTNEQFF. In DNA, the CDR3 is TGTGCCAGCAGCGCTGGCGCTAGCGGGACCAATGAGCAGTTCTTC.